The 21 T cell receptor beta chains listed next were all sequenced from one sample in a study of cytomegalovirus exposure and HLA in healthy donors (dated by TCRdb to the late 2010s). The library was made by the immunoSEQ multiplex PCR assay. For the multiplex PCR, a mixture combining 60 forward primers for TCR Vbeta segments and 13 reverse primers for TCR Jbeta segments was used. TCRdb provides this immuneACCESS table in a form limited to in-frame rearrangements. Some clones are lacking; in checked studies, under half of them reflect an unresolved V gene, and why the rest are absent is not known. The sample table contains around 45,000 clones; only one count was recorded for approximately 47% of them. Of the sample, approximately 5.5% falls within the top ten clones. Sequencing used PBMCs. These receptors originate from a man aged 55 to 70 in good health and CMV-seronegative.

V usage is TRBV18 and J usage is TRBJ1-4; no reliable D call. CDR3 length: 14 residues. V lost 3 bases to trimming and J lost 8 bases, with 13 bases between them. Germline CDR1 KGHSH, CDR2 LQKENI. CDR3 bases: TGTGCCAGCTCACCGGTGGGAGTGGACGAAAAACTGTTTTTT. Residues: CASSPVGVDEKLFF. The entire variable domain, with the rest obtained from reference TRBV18 and TRBJ1-4, is as follows: NAGVMQNPRHLVRRRGQEARLRCSPMKGHSHVYWYRQLPEEGLKFMVYLQKENIIDESGMPKERFSAEFPKEGPSILRIQQVVRGDSAAYFCASSPVGVDEKLFFGSGTQLSVL.

The chain has TRBV7-9 and TRBJ2-2; 9 nucleotides match TRBD1. This CDR3 comprises 16 residues. V shed 3 bases and J 2 bases; nucleotides not matched to a gene: 4. Germline V lookup: CDR1 SEHNR, CDR2 FQNEAQ (reference sequence). The CDR3 loop is CASSFSDRGNTGELFF. The DNA of the CDR3 is TGTGCCAGCAGCTTCTCGGACAGGGGAAACACCGGGGAGCTGTTTTTT.

The chain uses TRBV30 and TRBJ2-3, with D perhaps TRBD1 (6 bases). V lost 2 bases, J lost 4 bases, and 13 bases lay in between. Germline V gives CDR1 GTSNPN, CDR2 SVGIG (reference sequence). The CDR3 loop spans 14 amino acids. This CDR3 is CAWSYRVVADTQYF. In DNA form, the CDR3 reads TGTGCCTGGAGTTACAGGGTCGTCGCAGATACGCAGTATTTT.

This clone showed up just a few times. V is TRBV6-5 and J is TRBJ2-7; TRBD2 aligns across 12 bases. The junction had 5 bases not matched to a gene; V was cut back by 7 bases and J by 4 bases. Germline assignment: CDR1 MNHEY and CDR2 SVGAGI. The CDR3 has 14 residues. CDR3 bases: TGTGCCAGCAAGACTAGCGGGAGCTTGTACGAGCAGTACTTC. It specifies CASKTSGSLYEQYF.

The chain uses TRBV27 and TRBJ2-5; possible D gene TRBD2, 6 bases. The CDR3 is made up of 13 amino acids. Trimming took 3 bases from V and 6 from J, leaving 11 bases between them. Per the germline V gene, CDR1 is MNHEY and CDR2 is SMNVEV (reference sequence). This CDR3 reads CASSFTGEKTQYF. In nucleotides, the CDR3 is TGTGCCAGCAGTTTCACGGGGGAGAAGACCCAGTACTTC.

V usage is TRBV7-5 and J usage is TRBJ2-1; the table's D call of TRBD2 was not tested on the DNA. TRBV7-5 is given as a pseudogene. This CDR3 contains 14 residues. DNA of the CDR3: TGTGTCAGAAGCCTAGGTCGGGGGAGAGATGAGCAGTTCTTC. Protein product: CVRSLGRGRDEQFF.

The rearrangement links TRBV6-5 to TRBJ2-5; D may be TRBD1 (6 bases). Trimming pared 0 bases from V and 3 bases from J, leaving 14 bases between. Germline assignment: CDR1 MNHEY and CDR2 SVGAGI. The CDR3 has 16 amino acids. The CDR3 DNA reads TGTGCCAGCAGTTACTCTTTCCTACGGACAGAAGAGACCCAGTACTTC. Residues: CASSYSFLRTEETQYF.

This CDR3 reads CASSLGYGSMNVYNEQFF. For the CDR3, the DNA is TGTGCCAGCAGCTTAGGCTACGGGAGTATGAATGTCTACAATGAGCAGTTCTTC. The rearrangement links TRBV7-8 to TRBJ2-1, with D perhaps matching TRBD2 (6 bases). Trimming removed 1 base from V and 3 bases from J, with 19 bases in between. CDR1 and CDR2 (germline): SGHVS, FQNEAQ. The CDR3 contains 18 residues.

In this sample, this clone turned up a few times. This chain uses TRBV10-3 with TRBJ1-1; 9 nucleotides match TRBD1. Germline values: CDR1 ENHRY, CDR2 SYGVKD. This CDR3 comprises 13 residues. V was clipped by 8 bases and J by 3 bases; unmatched bases: 4. CDR3: CAILRTGDTEAFF. DNA of the CDR3: TGTGCCATCCTCAGGACAGGGGACACTGAAGCTTTCTTT.

V and J are TRBV28 and TRBJ1-5; a possible D gene is TRBD1 (5 bases). Per the germline V gene, CDR1 is MDHEN and CDR2 is SYDVKM. The CDR3 totals 14 residues. V was pared by 8 bases and J by 6 bases, with 17 bases between. The CDR3 loop is CASLSLGVGQPQHF. The DNA of the CDR3 is TGTGCCAGCTTATCATTAGGGGTTGGTCAGCCCCAGCATTTT.

The chain recombines TRBV30 with TRBJ1-6; 8 nucleotides match TRBD1. CDR1 GTSNPN and CDR2 SVGIG come from the germline V gene (reference sequence). This CDR3 contains 13 residues. CDR3 sequence reads: CATGTGYNSPLHF. The CDR3, as DNA: TGTGCAACTGGGACAGGCTATAATTCACCCCTCCACTTT. Full variable domain (rest looked up from reference TRBV30 and TRBJ1-6): SQTIHQWPATLVQPVGSPLSLECTVEGTSNPNLYWYRQAAGRGLQLLFYSVGIGQISSEVPQNLSASRPQDRQFILSSKKLLLSDSGFYLCATGTGYNSPLHFGNGTRLTVT.

This clone was seen only once. The rearrangement joins TRBV7-2 to TRBJ2-3, with D tentatively TRBD2 (6 bases). Germline V gene lookup returns CDR1 SGHTA and CDR2 FQGNSA. The length of the CDR3 is 14 residues. V dropped 5 bases and J dropped 6 bases, with 15 bases sitting between them. In DNA form, the CDR3 reads TGTGCCAGCAGCAACATGGGGGGTTCGGATACGCAGTATTTT. Amino acid sequence: CASSNMGGSDTQYF.

This chain's CDR3 is CAWGGARYTQYF. CDR3 DNA sequence: TGTGCCTGGGGGGGGGCGCGATATACGCAGTATTTT. The rearrangement joins TRBV30 to TRBJ2-3; TRBD2 is a possible D gene (7 bases). CDR1 and CDR2 (germline): GTSNPN, SVGIG (reference sequence). The CDR3 length is 12 residues. V shed 5 bases and J shed 7 bases, with 13 bases lying between them.

V gene TRBV27 combines with J gene TRBJ2-2; the D is unclear. The V gene's germline CDR1 is MNHEY and CDR2 SMNVEV (reference sequence). This CDR3 region has 16 residues. V was clipped by 6 bases and J by 3 bases, with 17 bases between them. CDR3 coding DNA: TGTGCCAGCAGCCCCCGCCTCTCGCGATACACCGGGGAGCTGTTTTTT. Translated: CASSPRLSRYTGELFF.

This rearrangement joins TRBV19 to TRBJ2-7, with TRBD1 matching over 8 bases. With 9 bases clipped from V and 5 bases from J, the junction kept 9 bases outside the gene matches. The CDR3 contains 13 residues. Looked up from germline, CDR1 is LNHDA and CDR2 is SQIVND (reference sequence). The CDR3, as DNA: TGTGCCAGCCAAAGACAGGGGCGCGACGAGCAGTACTTC. Its protein is CASQRQGRDEQYF.

The chain recombines TRBV5-4 with TRBJ2-1; TRBD2 aligns across 7 bases. This CDR3 contains 12 residues. V dropped 2 bases and J dropped 10; count of bases not matched to a gene: 3. CDR1 SGHNT and CDR2 YYREEE come from the germline V gene (reference sequence). The CDR3 region is CASSLGRGEQFF. Written as DNA, the CDR3 is TGTGCCAGCAGCTTAGGGCGGGGGGAGCAGTTCTTC.

This clone was counted only a few times. The chain carries TRBV5-6 and TRBJ2-7; 7 bases line up with TRBD1. Per germline, CDR1 SGHDT and CDR2 YYEEEE. J was trimmed by 0 bases and V by 0 bases; bases with no gene match: 6. The length of the CDR3 is 16 residues. The CDR3 DNA is TGTGCCAGCAGCTTGGGTGGACAGGCCAGCTCCTACGAGCAGTACTTC. Translating it yields CASSLGGQASSYEQYF.

The V gene is TRBV29-1, the J gene TRBJ2-5; perhaps TRBD1 as D (5 bases). The CDR3 sequence is 13 residues long. Germline CDR1 reads SQVTM; CDR2 reads ANQGSEA. CDR3 nucleotides: TGCACCACCGTAGGGGCGAGTGGAATGACCCAGTACTTC. Its protein is CTTVGASGMTQYF.

The V and J genes are TRBV6-5 and TRBJ2-1; 14 bases agree with TRBD2. Per germline, CDR1 MNHEY and CDR2 SVGAGI. V was clipped by 5 bases and J by 4 bases; unmatched bases: 1. CDR3 length equals 15 residues. The CDR3 loop is CASSRLAGGYNEQFF. DNA for the CDR3: TGTGCCAGCAGTAGACTAGCGGGAGGGTACAATGAGCAGTTCTTC.

This clone was seen more than once but under ten times. This chain connects TRBV15 to TRBJ1-4; TRBD1 might be the D (6 bases). V was trimmed by 4 bases and J by 4 bases, leaving 13 bases between them. Germline CDR1 is LNHNV and CDR2 is YYDKDF (reference sequence). CDR3 length: 15 amino acids. The CDR3 region has the DNA TGTGCCACCAGCACCGCCGCGGACAGTAATGAAAAACTGTTTTTT. Its protein product is CATSTAADSNEKLFF.

The chain has TRBV18 and TRBJ1-1; D unclear. V lost 7 bases and J 0 bases, leaving 9 bases between the germline ends. Germline CDR1 is KGHSH and CDR2 is LQKENI. The CDR3 has 13 residues. The CDR3 reads CASCDTLNTEAFF. The CDR3 DNA reads as TGTGCCAGCTGCGACACCCTGAACACTGAAGCTTTCTTT.